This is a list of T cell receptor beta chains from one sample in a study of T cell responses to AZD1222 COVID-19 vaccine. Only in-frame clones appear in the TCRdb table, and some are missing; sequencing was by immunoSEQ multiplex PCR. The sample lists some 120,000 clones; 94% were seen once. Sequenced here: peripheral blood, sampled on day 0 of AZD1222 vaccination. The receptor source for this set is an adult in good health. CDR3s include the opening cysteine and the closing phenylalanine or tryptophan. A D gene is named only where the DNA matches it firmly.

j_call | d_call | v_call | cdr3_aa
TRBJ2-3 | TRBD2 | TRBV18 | CASSPLKTSGGTDTQYF
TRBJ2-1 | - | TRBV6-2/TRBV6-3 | CASSYSLATPGNEQFF
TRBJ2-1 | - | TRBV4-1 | CASSHLGLNEQFF
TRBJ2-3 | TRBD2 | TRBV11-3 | CASSLGGSPTDTQYF
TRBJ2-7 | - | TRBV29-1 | CSVESTDSYEQYF
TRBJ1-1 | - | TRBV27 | CASSLWGGGSNTEAFF
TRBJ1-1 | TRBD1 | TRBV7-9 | CASSLNTGGVTEAFF
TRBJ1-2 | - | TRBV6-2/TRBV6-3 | CASSLRHTGYTF
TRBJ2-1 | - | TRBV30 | CAWSLGAGKNEQFF
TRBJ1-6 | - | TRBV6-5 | CASSYGRQVYNSPLHF
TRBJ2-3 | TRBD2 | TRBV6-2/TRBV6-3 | CASSLAGAGFTDTQYF
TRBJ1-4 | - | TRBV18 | CASSPSEGGTNEKLFF
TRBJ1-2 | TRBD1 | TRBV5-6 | CASSHWTGHRGYTF
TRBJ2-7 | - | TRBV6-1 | CASSEARPGRDEQYF
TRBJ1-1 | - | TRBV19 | CASVWGNTEAFF
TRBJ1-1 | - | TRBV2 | CASKYNTEAFF
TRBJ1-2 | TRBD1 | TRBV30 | CAWSGQGAFYGYTF
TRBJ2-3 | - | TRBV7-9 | CASSLVGGLGTDTQYF
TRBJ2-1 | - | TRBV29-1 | CSVADYEQFF
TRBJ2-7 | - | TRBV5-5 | CASSLGDSGFYEQYF
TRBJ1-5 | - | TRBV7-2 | CASSIRDTQQPQHF
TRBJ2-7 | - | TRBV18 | CVSSLSDSYEQYF
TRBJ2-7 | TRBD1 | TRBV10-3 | CAIRGTGSYEQYF
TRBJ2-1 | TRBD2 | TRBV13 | CATGGPSLYNEQFF
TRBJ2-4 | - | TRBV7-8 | CASSPLSNIQYF
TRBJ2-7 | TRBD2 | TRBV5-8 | CASSRTGLAGGPIPF
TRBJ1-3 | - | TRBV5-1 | CASSAGASSGNTIYF
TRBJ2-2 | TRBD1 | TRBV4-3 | CASSQERGQGFVGELFF
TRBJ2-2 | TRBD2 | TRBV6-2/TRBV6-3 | CASSPGASGRSGSGELFF
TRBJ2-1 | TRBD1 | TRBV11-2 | CASSLGGPGTGGFF